This T cell receptor (beta chain) was captured in a study of T cell repertoires in cytomegalovirus infection. Study summary: HLA-C-restricted CMV epitopes, recently identified, and well-studied HLA-B-restricted ones were used by the study. Both a matching HLA type and CMV infection were indicated by public TCR beta signatures.

One entry per CDR3 protein results from TCRdb running MiXCR on the reads. This table has 250,000 to 300,000 distinct CDR3 sequences, under 25% appearing once. General study points: The ex vivo response was dominated by HLA-C-restricted CMV-specific TCR beta clonotypes.

This clonotype was picked up many times. Its antigen is not identified. This specimen was cultured PBMCs, taken from culture after CMV antigen stimulation. The sequence was collected from a human donor in good health (CMV status not recorded). Some clones in this sample may be carry-over from other donors' samples.

The CDR3 loop reads CASSLAGTGRYGYTF. The CDR3 DNA reads as TGTGCCAGCAGCTTAGCGGGGACAGGGAGGTATGGCTACACCTTC. The V and J genes are TRBV7-9 and TRBJ1-2; 9 nucleotides match TRBD1. Trimming took 0 bases from V and 5 from J; bases not matched to a gene: 4. Germline CDR1 reads SEHNR; CDR2 reads FQNEAQ (reference sequence). The CDR3 sequence is 15 residues long.